What follows is one TCR beta chain and its context. Antigen: not known. It was with 60 Vbeta and 13 Jbeta primers that the PCR ran. Sequencing used immunoSEQ multiplex PCR; TCRdb keeps in-frame clones, though not all of them. Of about 180,000 clones listed, 80% are singletons. The data stem from a study of cytomegalovirus exposure and HLA in healthy donors. Regarding the study as a whole: Later analysis identified several of the most significant clusters that appeared linked to common viral pathogens. Researchers reported that a few CMV-associated chains were confirmed in vitro as CMV antigen-specific.

The origin of this receptor is a man aged 30 to 45 in good health and CMV-seropositive. Sequenced input: PBMCs.

CDR3 loop: CASSYSRLSGEQYF. For the CDR3, the DNA is TGTGCCAGCAGTTACTCGAGGCTATCGGGCGAGCAGTACTTC. The V gene is TRBV6-5, the J gene TRBJ2-7; D is ambiguous. V was trimmed by 0 bases and J by 6 bases, leaving 12 bases between them. The length of the CDR3 is 14 residues. CDR1 and CDR2 from the germline V gene are MNHEY and SVGAGI.